This T cell receptor beta chain emerged from a study of T cell repertoires in cytomegalovirus infection. Study details: Matching HLA type, along with CMV infection, was indicated by public TCR beta signatures.

The CDR3 is made up of 14 amino acids. With 4 bases removed from V and 3 bases from J, the gap between germline ends came to 13 bases. From germline, CDR1 is SQVTM and CDR2 ANQGSEA. One entry per CDR3 protein, called by TCRdb with MiXCR from the reads. The sample yields some 300,000 distinct CDR3 sequences, 9.6% seen once. The sequence was collected from a human donor in good health (CMV status not recorded). Some clones in this sample may be carry-over from other donors' samples. The sequenced sample was PBMCs. This sequence joins TRBV29-1 and TRBJ2-4; D uncertain. The CDR3 DNA follows: TGCAGCGTTGCGCGAGGCGCCAGCAAAAACATTCAGTACTTC. Amino acid sequence: CSVARGASKNIQYF.